These 26 T cell receptor beta chains originate from one sample sequenced in a study of T-cell reconstitution after alpha-beta-depleted transplantation in children. Unique molecular identifiers were incorporated when the TCRbeta library was constructed. MiXCR, run by TCRdb on the PCR reads, gives a single entry per CDR3 protein. The sample yields roughly 220,000 distinct CDR3 sequences, more than 10% seen once. This specimen was PBMCs from the stem cell graft donor, taken from the stem cell graft. These receptors all stem from a human donor who donated a stem cell graft to a child with acute lymphoblastic leukemia.

The table lists this clonotype with many counts. The chain uses TRBV27 and TRBJ2-1, with D possibly TRBD2 on 5 matching bases. CDR3 size: 12 residues. Germline CDR1 reads MNHEY; CDR2 reads SMNVEV (reference sequence). Trimming took off 2 bases at V and 8 bases at J, with 7 bases between the two ends. CDR3 region: CASSLGLDEQFF. CDR3 sequence (DNA): TGTGCCAGCAGTTTAGGACTGGATGAGCAGTTCTTC.

In regard to this clonotype: Germline is not matched at one junction end, which may reflect a read error. V usage is TRBV12-3 or TRBV12-4 and J usage is TRBJ1-2; D gene ambiguous. The CDR3 has 12 amino acids. The CDR3 region is CVSRNDTYGYTF. CDR3 nucleotides: TGTGTCAGCAGAAACGACACCTATGGCTACACCTTC.

This clonotype was counted many times. The V and J genes are TRBV6-2 or TRBV6-3 and TRBJ2-2; 7 positions agree with TRBD1. V was pared by 1 base and J by 3 bases, with 11 bases of the junction left unmatched. The CDR3 has 18 amino acids. Germline lookup yields CDR1 MNHEY and CDR2 SVGEGT. CDR3 loop: CASSYFLFTGTDTGELFF. The DNA for the CDR3 is TGTGCCAGCAGTTACTTCCTCTTTACGGGGACAGACACCGGGGAGCTGTTTTTT.

This clonotype was seen at least ten times. DNA for the CDR3: TGCGCCAGCAGCCAATTTGGGGGGCCAGATACGCAGTATTTT. It codes for CASSQFGGPDTQYF. The J gene is TRBJ2-3, the V gene TRBV4-3, with D possibly being TRBD1 or TRBD2 (6 bases each). V was cut by 2 bases and J by 4 bases, with 10 bases left in between. This CDR3 region has 14 residues. Germline V gene data show CDR1 as LGHNA and CDR2 as YSLEER.

At least ten counts were recorded for this clonotype. The chain links TRBV7-9 to TRBJ1-6; weak D call: TRBD1 (5 bases). The CDR3 consists of 17 residues. Germline loops: CDR1 SEHNR, CDR2 FQNEAQ (reference sequence). V lost 5 bases and J 4 bases, leaving 18 bases between the germline ends. The CDR3 here is CASSALRGYVYNSPLHF. The CDR3 DNA sequence: TGTGCCAGCAGCGCGTTAAGGGGCTACGTATATAATTCACCCCTCCACTTT.

There are many counts of this clonotype. The rearrangement joins TRBV20-1 to TRBJ2-2; D is unresolved. Germline CDR1 is DFQATT and CDR2 is SNEGSKA (reference sequence). The CDR3 runs 14 residues. Trimming cost V 5 bases and J 4 bases, with 14 bases left between them. In nucleotides, the CDR3 is TGCAGTGCTTCCGGACGGGCCTTCACCGGGGAGCTGTTTTTT. It encodes CSASGRAFTGELFF.

This clonotype was observed many times. The chain is built from TRBV20-1 and TRBJ2-3; the D gene is possibly TRBD2 (5 bases). The germline gives CDR1 DFQATT, CDR2 SNEGSKA (reference sequence). With 6 bases removed from V and 1 base from J, the gap between germline ends came to 17 bases. CDR3 length equals 15 residues. CDR3 residues: CSAEGLTPGTDTQYF. DNA for the CDR3: TGCAGTGCCGAGGGCCTTACCCCGGGCACAGATACGCAGTATTTT.

This rearrangement joins TRBV6-2 or TRBV6-3 to TRBJ2-1; D is ambiguous. The CDR3 loop spans 15 amino acids. V lost 6 bases to trimming and J lost 2 bases, with 14 bases between them. Germline-derived CDR1 and CDR2 are MNHEY and SVGEGT. This chain's CDR3 is CASSRRGYTYNEQFF. In DNA form, the CDR3 reads TGTGCCAGCAGCCGCCGAGGATACACCTACAATGAGCAGTTCTTC.

On this clonotype itself: The junction departs from germline at one end; a sequencing error may be responsible. The CDR3 protein is CCALGERLTRGNEQFF. The CDR3 coding sequence is TGCTGTGCTCTTGGGGAGCGGCTAACGCGGGGCAATGAGCAGTTCTTC. V is TRBV20-1 and J is TRBJ2-1; D perhaps matches TRBD2 (6 bases). The V gene's germline CDR1 is DFQATT and CDR2 SNEGSKA (reference sequence). The CDR3 is 16 residues long.

A few counts support this clonotype. The genes are TRBV12-3 or TRBV12-4 and TRBJ2-7; 7 nucleotides align to TRBD1. The CDR3 runs to 12 residues. V lost 6 bases to trimming and J lost 6 bases; unmatched junction nucleotides: 5. CDR3 residues: CASSTTGTEQYF. CDR3 DNA sequence: TGTGCCAGCAGCACGACAGGGACCGAGCAGTACTTC.

The CDR3 sequence: CASSHPRDPRAPNTEAFF. DNA for the CDR3: TGTGCCAGCAGCCACCCCAGGGACCCCCGGGCTCCGAACACTGAAGCTTTCTTT. The V gene is TRBV11-1, the J gene TRBJ1-1, with a possible D match to TRBD1 (5 bases). Trimming stripped 5 bases from V and 1 base from J, with 23 bases between. The CDR3 loop spans 18 amino acids. Germline V lookup: CDR1 SGHAT, CDR2 FQDESV (reference sequence). The full variable domain, completed using reference TRBV11-1 and TRBJ1-1, is EAEVAQSPRYKITEKSQAVAFWCDPISGHATLYWYRQILGQGPELLVQFQDESVVDDSQLPKDRFSAERLKGVDSTLKIQPAELGDSAMYLCASSHPRDPRAPNTEAFFGQGTRLTVV.

This clonotype was observed many times. The rearrangement uses TRBV9 and TRBJ2-1; 9 bases are shared with TRBD2. Unmatched junction bases numbered 10, after V lost 0 bases and J lost 6 bases. CDR1 SGDLS and CDR2 YYNGEE come from the germline V gene. This CDR3 is 17 amino acids long. The CDR3: CASSVGLAGSSSNEQFF. CDR3 nucleotides: TGTGCCAGCAGCGTAGGTCTAGCGGGAAGTTCAAGCAATGAGCAGTTCTTC.

This clonotype was counted at least ten times. The genes are TRBV12-3 or TRBV12-4 and TRBJ2-3; D remains unclear. The CDR3 spans 12 residues. V was cut by 5 bases and J by 2 bases, with 5 bases left in between. CDR3 DNA: TGTGCCAGCAGTCCAGTCACAGATACGCAGTATTTT. Translating it yields CASSPVTDTQYF.

This clonotype was detected many times. This CDR3 is CASSLTTGTGSYEQYF. In nucleotides, the CDR3 is TGCGCCAGCAGCCTAACTACCGGGACAGGGTCCTACGAGCAGTACTTC. The rearrangement joins TRBV5-1 to TRBJ2-7; TRBD1 matches 9 bases. The ends lost 4 bases at V and 1 base at J; junction bases unmatched: 9. Germline V gives CDR1 SGHRS, CDR2 YFSETQ. CDR3 length: 16 amino acids.

Many counts were recorded for this clonotype. This CDR3 is CASSGSVIISYEQYF. The CDR3 coding sequence is TGTGCCAGCAGTGGGAGCGTTATAATCTCCTACGAGCAGTACTTC. The rearrangement joins TRBV6-2 or TRBV6-3 to TRBJ2-7; D is perhaps TRBD2 (5 bases). This CDR3 comprises 15 residues. CDR1 and CDR2 from the germline V gene are MNHEY and SVGEGT. With 5 bases removed from V and 0 bases from J, the gap between germline ends came to 14 bases.

This clonotype has just a few counts. The genes are TRBV12-3 or TRBV12-4 and TRBJ2-1; possibly TRBD2 for D (5 bases). V was shortened by 7 bases and J by 5 bases, with 15 bases between the two germline ends. The CDR3 totals 14 residues. The CDR3 spells CASTPRGLDNEQFF. For the CDR3, the DNA is TGTGCCAGCACCCCGAGAGGGTTGGACAATGAGCAGTTCTTC.

This clonotype was picked up many times. This chain connects TRBV29-1 to TRBJ1-3; possibly TRBD1 for D (6 bases). Looked up from germline, CDR1 is SQVTM and CDR2 is ANQGSEA. This CDR3 has 14 residues. Trimming removed 4 bases from V and 0 bases from J, with 10 bases in between. The CDR3, as DNA: TGCAGCGTTGGGACAGCTAACTCTGGAAACACCATATATTTT. Translating gives CSVGTANSGNTIYF.

This clonotype was detected many times. This sequence joins TRBV12-3 or TRBV12-4 and TRBJ1-6; the D is unclear. With 3 bases removed from V and 10 bases from J, the gap between germline ends came to 19 bases. The CDR3 length is 16 residues. The DNA for the CDR3 is TGTGCCAGCAGTTTTTATCTACGGGGAGGAGGGTCACCCCTCCACTTT. This gives the protein CASSFYLRGGGSPLHF.

This clonotype was observed many times. This chain uses TRBV5-6 with TRBJ1-1; D is ambiguous. The germline V gene has CDR1 SGHDT and CDR2 YYEEEE. The CDR3 extends over 15 amino acids. V gave up 1 base and J gave up 1 base, with 11 bases separating them. CDR3 bases: TGTGCCAGCAGCTTGAGGGTGGGAAGGAACACTGAAGCTTTCTTT. It codes for CASSLRVGRNTEAFF.

This clonotype occurred many times. This chain joins TRBV10-3 and TRBJ1-1; 8 nucleotides align to TRBD1. This CDR3 contains 14 residues. The ends lost 6 bases at V and 3 bases at J; junction bases unmatched: 6. From germline, CDR1 is ENHRY and CDR2 SYGVKD. DNA for the CDR3: TGTGCCATCAGGGACAACAGGGGGGACACTGAAGCTTTCTTT. It is translated as CAIRDNRGDTEAFF.

This clonotype was observed many times. This sequence joins TRBV5-1 and TRBJ2-1, with D uncertain. Germline CDR1 is SGHRS and CDR2 is YFSETQ. Trimming took off 1 base at V and 7 bases at J, with 9 bases between the two ends. The CDR3 length is 13 residues. CDR3 protein: CASSLTQWNEQFF. CDR3 DNA: TGCGCCAGCAGCTTGACACAGTGGAATGAGCAGTTCTTC.

This clonotype was seen many times. The V gene is TRBV20-1, the J gene TRBJ1-1, with 8 bases aligning to TRBD1. V lost 5 bases and J lost 1; bases outside the gene matches: 9. The length of the CDR3 is 15 residues. Germline lookup yields CDR1 DFQATT and CDR2 SNEGSKA (reference sequence). The CDR3 coding sequence is TGCAGTGCTCCAGGGGGCGGGGGTTGGAACACTGAAGCTTTCTTT. Protein: CSAPGGGGWNTEAFF.

This clonotype was detected ten times or more. V and J are TRBV7-2 and TRBJ2-1; TRBD2 matches 11 bases. Germline V gene sequence: CDR1 SGHTA, CDR2 FQGNSA. The length of the CDR3 is 17 residues. V shed 3 bases, J shed 8 bases, and the junction held 12 bases outside the gene matches. The CDR3 protein is CASSFLTSGARSHEQFF. Written as DNA, the CDR3 is TGTGCCAGCAGCTTTCTGACTAGCGGGGCAAGAAGCCATGAGCAGTTCTTC.

This clonotype has a count of ten or more. The chain carries TRBV7-9 and TRBJ2-7; D unresolved. The CDR3 extends over 11 amino acids. Trimming removed 5 bases at V and 7 bases at J, with 9 bases between. CDR1 and CDR2 from the germline V gene are SEHNR and FQNEAQ (reference sequence). The CDR3 is CASSSYEEQYF. CDR3 bases: TGTGCCAGCAGCAGTTACGAGGAGCAGTACTTC.

This clonotype was detected ten times or more. The V gene is TRBV27, the J gene TRBJ1-2; 11 bases fit TRBD1. Trimming removed 5 bases from V and 5 bases from J; junction bases left unmatched: 4. The CDR3 has 14 residues. The germline V gene has CDR1 MNHEY and CDR2 SMNVEV (reference sequence). The CDR3 coding sequence is TGTGCCAGCAGTGACCGGGACAGGGGGTATGGCTACACCTTC. Its protein is CASSDRDRGYGYTF.

The V call is TRBV30, the J call TRBJ1-2, with D unresolved. Germline-derived CDR1 and CDR2 are GTSNPN and SVGIG (reference sequence). V was pared by 6 bases and J by 1 base, with 12 bases between. This CDR3 has 13 amino acids. Here the CDR3 DNA reads TGTGCCTGCCTAGGATGGGATAACTATGGCTACACCTTC. Translated, it gives CACLGWDNYGYTF. The full variable domain, in which reference TRBV30 and TRBJ1-2 provide the parts outside the CDR3, is SQTIHQWPATLVQPVGSPLSLECTVEGTSNPNLYWYRQAAGRGLQLLFYSVGIGQISSEVPQNLSASRPQDRQFILSSKKLLLSDSGFYLCACLGWDNYGYTFGSGTRLTVV.